The TCR beta chain described here comes from a study of T-cell reconstitution after alpha-beta-depleted transplantation in children. The authors prepared the TCRbeta library with unique molecular identifiers. Each CDR3 protein gets one entry after TCRdb re-called the PCR reads with MiXCR. The sample records around 600,000 distinct CDR3 sequences, roughly 17% being singletons. The CDR3 totals 14 residues. Between the trimmed V and J ends, which lost 1 base and 0 bases, there was a span of 9 bases. CDR1 GTSNPN and CDR2 SVGIG come from the germline V gene (reference sequence). Source: PBMCs from the stem cell graft donor, taken from the stem cell graft. V is TRBV30 and J is TRBJ1-1; the D gene is possibly TRBD1 (6 bases). The source is a human donor who donated a stem cell graft to a child with acute myeloid leukemia. In nucleotides, the CDR3 is TGTGCCTGGAGTGCCAACAGGGTGAACACTGAAGCTTTCTTT. It encodes CAWSANRVNTEAFF.